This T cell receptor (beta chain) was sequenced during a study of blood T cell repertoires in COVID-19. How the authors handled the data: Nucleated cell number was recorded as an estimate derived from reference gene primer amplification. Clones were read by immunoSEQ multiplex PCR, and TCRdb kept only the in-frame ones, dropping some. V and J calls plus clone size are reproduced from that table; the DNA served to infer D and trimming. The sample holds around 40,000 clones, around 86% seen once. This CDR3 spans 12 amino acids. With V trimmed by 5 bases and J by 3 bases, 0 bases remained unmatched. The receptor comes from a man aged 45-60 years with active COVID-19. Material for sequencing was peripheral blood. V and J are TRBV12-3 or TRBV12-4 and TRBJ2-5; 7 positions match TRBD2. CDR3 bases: TGTGCCAGCAGTACTAGCGAAGAGACCCAGTACTTC. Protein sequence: CASSTSEETQYF.